This passage covers 16 T cell receptor beta chains from one sample sequenced in a study of blood T cells in healthy people across ages. The second PCR ran about 6 to 12 cycles with a sample-barcoded 5' primer and J-beta primers. TCRdb fed the 5' RACE reads into MiXCR, producing one record per CDR3 protein. The sample has 850,000 to 1,000,000 distinct CDR3 sequences, approximately 50% seen once. Sequences were obtained from blood. The source of these receptors is a woman aged 55-70 years in good health.

The chain recombines TRBV4-2 with TRBJ2-6; 7 bases align to TRBD2. The CDR3 sequence is 18 residues long. CDR1 LGHNA and CDR2 YNFKEQ come from the germline V gene. Losses at the gene ends were 3 bases for V and 0 bases for J; bases not matched to a gene: 8. The CDR3 nucleotides read TGTGCCAGCAGCCAGGACGGGGGGATTAGCTCTGGGGCCAACGTCCTGACTTTC. It specifies CASSQDGGISSGANVLTF.

V usage is TRBV18 and J usage is TRBJ2-7; no clear D gene. The germline V gene encodes CDR1 KGHSH and CDR2 LQKENI. The CDR3 loop spans 14 amino acids. V was trimmed by 2 bases and J by 2 bases, leaving 10 bases between them. The CDR3: CASSPVIEPYEQYF. CDR3 DNA sequence: TGTGCCAGCTCACCAGTTATTGAACCCTACGAGCAGTACTTC. Full variable domain (missing parts from reference TRBV18 and TRBJ2-7): NAGVMQNPRHLVRRRGQEARLRCSPMKGHSHVYWYRQLPEEGLKFMVYLQKENIIDESGMPKERFSAEFPKEGPSILRIQQVVRGDSAAYFCASSPVIEPYEQYFGPGTRLTVT.

V usage is TRBV5-1 and J usage is TRBJ2-5; D is perhaps TRBD2 (6 bases). CDR3 length: 15 residues. Germline V gene lookup returns CDR1 SGHRS and CDR2 YFSETQ. V was pared by 0 bases and J by 2 bases, with 11 bases between. The CDR3 nucleotides read TGCGCCAGCAGCTTGGAAACCCGGGGGCAAGAGACCCAGTACTTC. Protein product: CASSLETRGQETQYF.

The table lists this clonotype with a few counts. This sequence joins TRBV6-6 and TRBJ2-7; perhaps TRBD1 as D (6 bases). Germline CDR1 and CDR2: MNHNY and SVGAGI (reference sequence). Trimming cost V 2 bases and J 3 bases, with 17 bases left between them. CDR3 length: 16 residues. CDR3 loop: CASSYTQTGYRYEQYF. The CDR3 DNA follows: TGTGCCAGCAGTTACACCCAAACAGGGTATCGCTACGAGCAGTACTTC.

A remark on this clonotype: One end of the junction varies from germline; a read error may be responsible. The chain is built from TRBV29-1 and TRBJ2-3; 7 bases are shared with TRBD2. This CDR3 is built from 17 residues. Germline V gene lookup returns CDR1 SQVTM and CDR2 ANQGSEA. The CDR3 DNA follows: TGCAGCGCTGAACAGCGGTATGCGGGAGCACTTGCAGATACGCAGTATTTT. Translation gives CSAEQRYAGALADTQYF.

The rearrangement uses TRBV18 and TRBJ2-5, with D possibly called TRBD1 or TRBD2 (5 bases each). Germline V gene lookup returns CDR1 KGHSH and CDR2 LQKENI. Trimming took 0 bases from V and 0 from J, leaving 26 bases between them. The CDR3 is 21 amino acids. The CDR3 reads CASSPPYGLAEGLLDQETQYF. The CDR3 nucleotides are TGTGCCAGCTCACCACCCTATGGGCTAGCCGAGGGGTTACTGGACCAAGAGACCCAGTACTTC. The whole variable domain, remainder taken from reference TRBV18 and TRBJ2-5, is NAGVMQNPRHLVRRRGQEARLRCSPMKGHSHVYWYRQLPEEGLKFMVYLQKENIIDESGMPKERFSAEFPKEGPSILRIQQVVRGDSAAYFCASSPPYGLAEGLLDQETQYFGPGTRLLVL.

This clonotype was detected a few times. V and J are TRBV9 and TRBJ2-4; D is undetermined. Deletions cut 0 bases from V and 0 bases from J, with 7 bases between. In germline, CDR1 is SGDLS, CDR2 YYNGEE. The CDR3 spans 15 residues. The DNA for the CDR3 is TGTGCCAGCAGCGTAGGCAGCTTAGCCAAAAACATTCAGTACTTC. As protein: CASSVGSLAKNIQYF.

In its sample, this clonotype was seen a few times. This chain connects TRBV6-5 to TRBJ2-3; 7 positions match TRBD2. The CDR3 length is 15 residues. V lost 8 bases to trimming and J lost 4 bases; unmatched junction nucleotides: 12. In germline, CDR1 is MNHEY, CDR2 SVGAGI. The CDR3 bases are TGTGCCAGCCGTCGTGGACGGGAGGCCCCAGATACGCAGTATTTT. It translates to CASRRGREAPDTQYF.

The V gene is TRBV7-3, the J gene TRBJ2-2, with 11 bases aligning to TRBD1. The CDR3 sequence is 16 residues long. Germline assignment: CDR1 SGHTA and CDR2 FQGTGA. V lost 4 bases, J lost 5 bases, and 6 bases stayed unmatched. The CDR3 spells CASSSKGQGVTGELFF. The DNA for the CDR3 is TGTGCCAGCAGCTCTAAGGGACAGGGGGTTACCGGGGAGCTGTTTTTT.

This clonotype has only a few counts. Germline is not matched at one junction end, which may reflect a read error. The genes are TRBV7-2 and TRBJ2-4, with TRBD2 matching over 8 bases. There are 18 residues in the CDR3. Per the germline V gene, CDR1 is SGHTA and CDR2 is FQGNSA. CDR3 nucleotide sequence: TGTGCCAGCACCTTAGATAGTAGCGGGATTTCGGCCAAAAACATTCAGTACTTC. Its translation is CASTLDSSGISAKNIQYF.

The rearrangement uses TRBV2 and TRBJ2-3, with a tentative D call TRBD2 (6 bases). The V end was cut by 7 bases, the J end by 5 bases, with 10 bases between. Germline V gene data show CDR1 as SNHLY and CDR2 as FYNNEI. The CDR3 length is 12 residues. CDR3: CASTAGGDTQYF. The CDR3 DNA sequence: TGTGCCAGCACCGCCGGGGGAGATACGCAGTATTTT.

The rearrangement joins TRBV2 to TRBJ2-1; 7 bases fit TRBD2. V was clipped by 9 bases and J by 8 bases; unmatched bases: 13. The CDR3 length is 14 residues. Germline V CDR1 and CDR2: SNHLY, FYNNEI. The DNA of the CDR3 is TGTGCCAGTAAAAGCGGGACCCCCGGCGATGAGCAGTTCTTC. Its translation: CASKSGTPGDEQFF. Variable domain in full (rest from reference TRBV2 and TRBJ2-1): EPEVTQTPSHQVTQMGQEVILRCVPISNHLYFYWYRQILGQKVEFLVSFYNNEISEKSEIFDDQFSVERPDGSNFTLKIRSTKLEDSAMYFCASKSGTPGDEQFFGPGTRLTVL.

This clonotype has more than one count but fewer than ten. The V call is TRBV27, the J call TRBJ2-7, with TRBD1 identical over 7 bases. The CDR3 runs 13 residues. Trimming removed 4 bases from V and 5 bases from J; junction bases left unmatched: 5. Germline CDR1 and CDR2: MNHEY and SMNVEV (reference sequence). The CDR3: CASSYSTGNEQYF. The CDR3 nucleotides read TGTGCCAGCAGTTACTCGACAGGGAACGAGCAGTACTTC.

This clonotype was found a few times. The J gene is TRBJ1-5, the V gene TRBV4-1; 9 bases are a match to TRBD1. The CDR3 extends over 17 amino acids. Per the germline V gene, CDR1 is MGHRA and CDR2 is YSYEKL. Losses at the gene ends were 3 bases for V and 2 bases for J; bases not matched to a gene: 8. The CDR3 nucleotides are TGCGCCAGCAGCCAGCCCGGGACAGGGAACGGCAATCAGCCCCAGCATTTT. Translating it yields CASSQPGTGNGNQPQHF.

This clonotype was recorded a few times. The CDR3 DNA reads TGCGCCAGCAGTTACACTAGCGGGAGGTCGGAGACCCAGTACTTC. Amino acids: CASSYTSGRSETQYF. J is TRBJ2-5 and V is TRBV10-2, with 12 bases fitting TRBD2. The V segment lost 5 bases and the J segment 5 bases; nucleotides outside the gene matches: 6. From germline, CDR1 is WSHSY and CDR2 SAAADI. This CDR3 has 15 residues.

The chain combines TRBV5-4 with TRBJ2-7, with D tentatively TRBD1 (6 bases). The length of the CDR3 is 14 residues. CDR1 and CDR2 (germline): SGHNT, YYREEE (reference sequence). The ends were cut back, 2 bases at V and 1 base at J, with 10 bases in the middle. The CDR3 DNA follows: TGTGCCAGCAGCTTAGACAGGAAATCCTACGAGCAGTACTTC. The encoded protein is CASSLDRKSYEQYF.